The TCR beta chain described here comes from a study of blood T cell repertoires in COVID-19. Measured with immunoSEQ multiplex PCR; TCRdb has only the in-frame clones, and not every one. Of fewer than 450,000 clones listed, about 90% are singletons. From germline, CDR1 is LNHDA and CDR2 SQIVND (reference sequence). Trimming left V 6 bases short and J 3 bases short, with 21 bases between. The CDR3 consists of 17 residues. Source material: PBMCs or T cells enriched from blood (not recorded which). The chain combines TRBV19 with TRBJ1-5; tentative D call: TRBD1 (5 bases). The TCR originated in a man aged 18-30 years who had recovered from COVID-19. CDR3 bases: TGTGCCAGTAGCGGAAGGAGGGGTCTTCGGATCAATCAGCCCCAGCATTTT. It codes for CASSGRRGLRINQPQHF.